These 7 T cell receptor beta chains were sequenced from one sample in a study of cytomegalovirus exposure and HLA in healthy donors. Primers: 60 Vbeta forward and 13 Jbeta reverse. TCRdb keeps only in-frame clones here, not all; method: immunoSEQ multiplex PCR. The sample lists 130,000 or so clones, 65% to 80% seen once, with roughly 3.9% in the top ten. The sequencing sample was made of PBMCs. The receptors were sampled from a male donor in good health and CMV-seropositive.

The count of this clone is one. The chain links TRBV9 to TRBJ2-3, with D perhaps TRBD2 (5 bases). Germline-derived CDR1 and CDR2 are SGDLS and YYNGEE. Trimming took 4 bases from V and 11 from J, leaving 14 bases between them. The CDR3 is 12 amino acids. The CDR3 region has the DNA TGTGCCAGCAGCCCAAACCCCGGGGTGCAGTATTTT. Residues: CASSPNPGVQYF.

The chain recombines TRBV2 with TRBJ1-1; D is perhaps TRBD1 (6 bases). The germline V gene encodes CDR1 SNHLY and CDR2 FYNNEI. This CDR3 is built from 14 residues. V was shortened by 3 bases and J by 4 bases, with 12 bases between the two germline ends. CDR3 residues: CASSELQGSTEAFF. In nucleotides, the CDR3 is TGTGCCAGCAGTGAGCTACAGGGATCCACTGAAGCTTTCTTT. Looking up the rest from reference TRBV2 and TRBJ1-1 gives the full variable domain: EPEVTQTPSHQVTQMGQEVILRCVPISNHLYFYWYRQILGQKVEFLVSFYNNEISEKSEIFDDQFSVERPDGSNFTLKIRSTKLEDSAMYFCASSELQGSTEAFFGQGTRLTVV.

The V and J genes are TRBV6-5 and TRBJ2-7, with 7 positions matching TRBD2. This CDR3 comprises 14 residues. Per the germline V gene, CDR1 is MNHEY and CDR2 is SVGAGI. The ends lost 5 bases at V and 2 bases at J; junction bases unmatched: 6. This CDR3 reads CASSQRDGPYEQYF. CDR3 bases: TGTGCCAGCAGTCAGCGGGACGGACCCTACGAGCAGTACTTC.

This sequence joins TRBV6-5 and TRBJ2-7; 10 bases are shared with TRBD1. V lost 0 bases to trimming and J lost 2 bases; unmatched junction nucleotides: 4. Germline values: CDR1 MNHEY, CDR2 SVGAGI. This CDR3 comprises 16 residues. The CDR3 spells CASSYSAGQGTYEQYF. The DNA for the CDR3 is TGTGCCAGCAGTTACTCGGCGGGACAGGGGACCTACGAGCAGTACTTC.

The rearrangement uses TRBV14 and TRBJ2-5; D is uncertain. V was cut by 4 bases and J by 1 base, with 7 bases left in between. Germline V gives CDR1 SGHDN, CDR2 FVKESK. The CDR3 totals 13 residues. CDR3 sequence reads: CASSPSLQETQYF. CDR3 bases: TGTGCCAGCAGCCCGAGCCTCCAAGAGACCCAGTACTTC.

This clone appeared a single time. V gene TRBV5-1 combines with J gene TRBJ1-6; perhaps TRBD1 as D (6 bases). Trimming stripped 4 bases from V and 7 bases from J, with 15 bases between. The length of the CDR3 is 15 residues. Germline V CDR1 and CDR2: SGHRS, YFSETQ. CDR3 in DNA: TGCGCCAGCAGCATACAGGGTAGGGGGAATTCACCCCTCCACTTT. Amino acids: CASSIQGRGNSPLHF.

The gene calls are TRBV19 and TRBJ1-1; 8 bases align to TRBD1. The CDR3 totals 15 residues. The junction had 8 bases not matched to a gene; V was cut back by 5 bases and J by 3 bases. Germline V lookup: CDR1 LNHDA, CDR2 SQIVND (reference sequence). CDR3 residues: CASSGQGSLDTEAFF. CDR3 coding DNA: TGTGCCAGTAGTGGACAGGGTTCGCTTGACACTGAAGCTTTCTTT.